One sample yielded the 10 T cell receptor beta chains listed below, sequenced in a study of cytomegalovirus exposure and HLA in healthy donors. The PCR ran on 60 Vbeta and 13 Jbeta primers. Some clones are missing from TCRdb's copy, which holds only in-frame ones; the method was immunoSEQ multiplex PCR. The sample lists about 160,000 clones; approximately 77% were seen once. The sample taken for sequencing was PBMCs. The origin of the receptors is a middle-aged man in good health and CMV-seropositive.

This chain links TRBV9 with TRBJ1-4; 8 bases are shared with TRBD1. Looked up from germline, CDR1 is SGDLS and CDR2 is YYNGEE. The CDR3 totals 15 residues. With 3 bases clipped from V and 4 bases from J, the junction kept 5 bases outside the gene matches. CDR3 in amino acids: CASSALTGGNEKLFF. CDR3 DNA: TGTGCCAGCAGCGCCCTAACAGGGGGTAATGAAAAACTGTTTTTT.

The chain is built from TRBV19 and TRBJ1-5; 9 nucleotides match TRBD1. Germline CDR1 reads LNHDA; CDR2 reads SQIVND (reference sequence). The CDR3 runs 16 residues. Trimming removed 10 bases from V and 0 bases from J; junction bases left unmatched: 10. DNA for the CDR3: TGTGCCACCATAGACAGGGGGGGACGTAGCAATCAGCCCCAGCATTTT. Amino acid sequence: CATIDRGGRSNQPQHF. Complete variable domain (other parts from reference TRBV19 and TRBJ1-5): DGGITQSPKYLFRKEGQNVTLSCEQNLNHDAMYWYRQDPGQGLRLIYYSQIVNDFQKGDIAEGYSVSREKKESFPLTVTSAQKNPTAFYLCATIDRGGRSNQPQHFGDGTRLSIL.

The chain employs TRBV4-3 and TRBJ1-4, with TRBD1 as a possible D gene (6 bases). Germline CDR1 is LGHNA and CDR2 is YSLEER. The CDR3 contains 15 residues. V was clipped by 0 bases and J by 6 bases, with 11 bases between them. Written as DNA, the CDR3 is TGCGCCAGCAGCCAAGAAAACAGGGAGCATGAAAAACTGTTTTTT. This encodes CASSQENREHEKLFF.

This clone was observed a handful of times. V usage is TRBV4-3 and J usage is TRBJ2-7; weak D call: TRBD1 (6 bases). The germline V gene has CDR1 LGHNA and CDR2 YSLEER. This CDR3 has 16 residues. V was pared by 0 bases and J by 0 bases, with 12 bases between. The CDR3 DNA sequence: TGCGCCAGCAGCCAAGATCTCCAGGGGAACTCCTACGAGCAGTACTTC. Encoded protein: CASSQDLQGNSYEQYF.

V is TRBV4-3 and J is TRBJ2-1, with D maybe TRBD1 (6 bases). From germline, CDR1 is LGHNA and CDR2 YSLEER. This CDR3 spans 16 amino acids. Trimming shortened V by 0 bases and J by 3 bases, and 12 bases separated the two germline ends. The CDR3 sequence is CASSQETQQGYNEQFF. The CDR3 DNA reads as TGCGCCAGCAGCCAAGAAACGCAACAGGGCTACAATGAGCAGTTCTTC.

The J gene is TRBJ2-7, the V gene TRBV4-3; TRBD1 might be the D (5 bases). Germline values: CDR1 LGHNA, CDR2 YSLEER. The CDR3 loop spans 17 amino acids. V lost 2 bases and J lost 3, with 20 bases in between. The CDR3 DNA reads TGCGCCAGCAGCCAACTGACGGACATCGGTGACAACTACGAGCAGTACTTC. Translation gives CASSQLTDIGDNYEQYF.

This clone was seen more than once but under ten times. The gene calls are TRBV5-6 and TRBJ2-1; 7 bases align to TRBD2. The V gene end was trimmed by 4 bases and the J gene end by 3 bases; junction bases not matched to a gene: 7. This CDR3 contains 15 residues. Per the germline V gene, CDR1 is SGHDT and CDR2 is YYEEEE. In DNA form, the CDR3 reads TGTGCCAGCAGCACGGGGAGGGACGGCTACAATGAGCAGTTCTTC. It yields the protein CASSTGRDGYNEQFF.

The gene calls are TRBV7-2 and TRBJ1-2; weak D call: TRBD1 (5 bases). V was pared by 6 bases and J by 6 bases, with 20 bases between. The V gene's germline CDR1 is SGHTA and CDR2 FQGNSA. CDR3 length: 15 residues. CDR3 coding DNA: TGTGCCAGCAGTTCGCCCCCCGACAGCGTCCATGGCTACACCTTC. Translated: CASSSPPDSVHGYTF.

The rearrangement joins TRBV27 to TRBJ2-1; 7 bases fit TRBD1. V trimming: 5 bases; J trimming: 6 bases; junction bases outside the gene matches: 10. From germline, CDR1 is MNHEY and CDR2 SMNVEV (reference sequence). This CDR3 comprises 15 residues. The CDR3 bases are TGTGCCAGCAGTAGAAAGGGGGCGCAAGGCAATGAGCAGTTCTTC. Its protein product is CASSRKGAQGNEQFF.

The chain employs TRBV7-2 and TRBJ2-2; a weak D match, TRBD1 (5 bases). This CDR3 spans 17 amino acids. Germline-derived CDR1 and CDR2 are SGHTA and FQGNSA. V was clipped by 2 bases and J by 0 bases, with 13 bases between them. CDR3 nucleotide sequence: TGTGCCAGCAGCTTAAACCAGGGTCAATCGAACACCGGGGAGCTGTTTTTT. Its protein product is CASSLNQGQSNTGELFF.